Following are 9 T cell receptor beta chains from one sample sequenced in a study of T-cell reconstitution after alpha-beta-depleted transplantation in children. Unique molecular identifiers were used in preparing the TCRbeta library. TCRdb analysed the PCR reads with MiXCR anew, one entry per CDR3 protein. The table has some 200,000 distinct CDR3 sequences, 14% to 15% seen once. This material consisted of PBMCs from the stem cell graft donor, taken from the stem cell graft. All receptors come from a human donor who donated a stem cell graft to a child with acute lymphoblastic leukemia.

Concerning this clonotype: A clone one base away is much larger, so this may be a read error. The chain is built from TRBV5-1 and TRBJ2-1; no clear D. The CDR3 sequence is 15 residues long. Germline V lookup: CDR1 SGHRS, CDR2 YFSETQ. With 0 bases removed from V and 13 bases from J, the gap between germline ends came to 20 bases. CDR3 DNA sequence: TGCGCCAGCAGCTTGGCCACCGCATGGCAGTACTCCCAGTTCTTC. Translating it yields CASSLATAWQYSQFF.

This clonotype was counted at least ten times. The rearrangement uses TRBV19 and TRBJ2-3; 8 bases are shared with TRBD1. J lost 6 bases, V lost 3 bases, and 8 bases had no gene match. The CDR3 is made up of 15 amino acids. Per the germline V gene, CDR1 is LNHDA and CDR2 is SQIVND (reference sequence). CDR3 in DNA: TGTGCCAGTAGTATTAGTCAGGGGGCTTGGGATACGCAGTATTTT. Translating gives CASSISQGAWDTQYF.

This clonotype has at least ten counts. The rearrangement joins TRBV3-1 to TRBJ2-3; D not resolved. V lost 0 bases, J lost 3 bases, and 4 bases lay in between. Germline V lookup: CDR1 LGHDT, CDR2 YNNKEL (reference sequence). The length of the CDR3 is 13 residues. The CDR3 DNA reads as TGTGCCAGCAGCCAAGATTCAACAGATACGCAGTATTTT. Translated, it gives CASSQDSTDTQYF.

In this sample, this clonotype turned up many times. The chain links TRBV4-1 to TRBJ2-1, with 9 bases identical to TRBD1. J gave up 7 bases and V 1 base, and 5 bases lay outside the gene matches. Germline V gene sequence: CDR1 MGHRA, CDR2 YSYEKL. The CDR3 has 15 amino acids. The CDR3 DNA sequence: TGCGCCAGCAGCCAAGGGGACAGGGCCGGGAATGAGCAGTTCTTC. Its protein product is CASSQGDRAGNEQFF.

This clonotype has just a few counts. This chain connects TRBV20-1 to TRBJ2-3, with 8 bases fitting TRBD1. CDR3 length: 16 amino acids. In germline, CDR1 is DFQATT, CDR2 SNEGSKA (reference sequence). With V trimmed by 5 bases and J by 0 bases, 10 bases remained unmatched. The CDR3 coding sequence is TGCAGTGCTCTCGTCGGGACAGGCGGCAGCACAGATACGCAGTATTTT. Translating gives CSALVGTGGSTDTQYF.

V and J are TRBV2 and TRBJ2-7; possibly TRBD1 or TRBD2 for D (6 bases each). V lost 6 bases to trimming and J lost 6 bases, with 21 bases between them. The CDR3 is 15 residues long. Germline-derived CDR1 and CDR2 are SNHLY and FYNNEI. The DNA for the CDR3 is TGTGCCAGCAGAAAAGGTTGGGGGGCTGCTCGCGAGCAGTACTTC. It codes for CASRKGWGAAREQYF.

This clonotype was seen just once. A read error is possible here, since a much larger clone lies one base away. V gene TRBV5-1 combines with J gene TRBJ2-1, with 8 bases that match TRBD1. This CDR3 spans 13 amino acids. CDR1 SGHRS and CDR2 YFSETQ come from the germline V gene. The trim removed 4 bases at V and 8 bases at J, leaving 5 bases unmatched. This CDR3 reads CASSGDRKYEQFF. The CDR3 DNA sequence: TGCGCCAGCAGCGGGGACAGGAAGTATGAGCAGTTCTTC.

Remarks on this clonotype: This clone may be a read error of a much larger clone one base away. The chain joins TRBV9 to TRBJ2-2, with 10 bases lining up with TRBD2. CDR3 length: 16 residues. Germline CDR1 is SGDLS and CDR2 is YYNGEE. The CDR3 DNA reads TGTGCCAGCAGCGGCCTAGCGGGGGCGAACACCGCGGAGCTGTTTTTT. Translation: CASSGLAGANTAELFF.

This clonotype was seen ten or more times. This sequence joins TRBV11-2 and TRBJ1-5, with D perhaps TRBD1 (6 bases). CDR1 is SGHAT, CDR2 FQNNGV, per germline. The CDR3 runs 15 residues. Trimming removed 7 bases from V and 3 bases from J, with 16 bases in between. The CDR3 region has the DNA TGTGCCAGCACCCCAACAGGGATCCCCAATCAGCCCCAGCATTTT. It is translated as CASTPTGIPNQPQHF.